The 27 T cell receptor beta chains below were found in one sample sequenced in a study of identical twins. TCRdb re-analysed the 5' RACE reads in MiXCR, keeping a single row per CDR3 protein. The sample contains some 1,700,000 distinct CDR3 sequences, around a third of which appear only once. The sample taken for sequencing was cord blood. These receptors were obtained from a newborn girl in good health.

This clonotype was seen at least ten times. This chain connects TRBV4-2 to TRBJ1-4; D might be TRBD1 (6 bases). Trimming removed 2 bases at V and 8 bases at J, with 21 bases between. The CDR3 is made up of 17 amino acids. Per germline, CDR1 LGHNA and CDR2 YNFKEQ. In nucleotides, the CDR3 is TGTGCCAGCAGCCAATCTCTACAGGGTCGAGGAAGGGAAAAACTGTTTTTT. Translating gives CASSQSLQGRGREKLFF.

This chain uses TRBV27 with TRBJ2-1; 12 bases match TRBD2. Germline CDR1 and CDR2: MNHEY and SMNVEV (reference sequence). The CDR3 has 15 residues. Unmatched junction bases numbered 8, after V lost 5 bases and J lost 9 bases. CDR3 region: CASSLTSGRGTEQFF. The CDR3 nucleotides read TGTGCCAGCAGTCTGACTAGCGGGAGAGGTACTGAGCAGTTCTTC.

This clonotype was picked up a small number of times. V gene TRBV3-1 combines with J gene TRBJ2-3, with TRBD2 identical over 13 bases. Germline values: CDR1 LGHDT, CDR2 YNNKEL (reference sequence). This CDR3 is 20 amino acids long. V gave up 1 base and J gave up 2 bases; unmatched junction bases: 12. The chain's CDR3 is CASSQVITSGRVYPTDTQYF. In DNA, the CDR3 is TGTGCCAGCAGCCAAGTCATAACTAGCGGGAGGGTTTATCCCACAGATACGCAGTATTTT.

The chain employs TRBV20-1 and TRBJ2-1; the match to TRBD2 covers 11 bases. V shed 8 bases and J 4 bases; nucleotides not matched to a gene: 7. This CDR3 region has 14 residues. From germline, CDR1 is DFQATT and CDR2 SNEGSKA (reference sequence). The CDR3 DNA reads TGCAGTACCCCGGGACTAGCGGTTTACAATGAGCAGTTCTTC. It yields the protein CSTPGLAVYNEQFF.

J is TRBJ2-5 and V is TRBV28; D is possibly TRBD1 (6 bases). This CDR3 has 13 residues. Per the germline V gene, CDR1 is MDHEN and CDR2 is SYDVKM. V was shortened by 8 bases and J by 5 bases, with 15 bases between the two germline ends. This CDR3 is CASAPQGRETQYF. The CDR3 DNA sequence: TGTGCCAGCGCTCCCCAGGGGCGCGAGACCCAGTACTTC.

A remark on this clonotype: Relative to the germline gene, one junction end is altered; a read error may explain this. The J gene is TRBJ2-3, the V gene TRBV27; 7 bases are a match to TRBD2. Germline CDR1 and CDR2: MNHEY and SMNVEV (reference sequence). The length of the CDR3 is 14 residues. DNA for the CDR3: TGTGCCTGCAGTTTAGCGGGTGGCACAGATACGCAGTATTTT. This gives the protein CACSLAGGTDTQYF.

This clonotype was observed a few times. This chain links TRBV20-1 with TRBJ2-3; 8 bases line up with TRBD1. V was pared by 3 bases and J by 1 base, with 3 bases of the junction left unmatched. Per germline, CDR1 DFQATT and CDR2 SNEGSKA (reference sequence). CDR3 length: 14 amino acids. Here the CDR3 DNA reads TGCAGTGCTAGCTGGGACAGGCGCACAGATACGCAGTATTTT. This encodes CSASWDRRTDTQYF.

The chain combines TRBV6-2 or TRBV6-3 with TRBJ2-3; 8 bases fit TRBD2. Germline CDR1 MNHEY, CDR2 SVGEGT. The CDR3 has 16 residues. V lost 2 bases, J lost 4 bases, and 8 bases stayed unmatched. The CDR3 sequence: CASSYPTSGEPDTQYF. CDR3 DNA: TGTGCCAGCAGTTACCCCACTAGCGGAGAACCAGATACGCAGTATTTT.

This clonotype turned up a few times. V usage is TRBV20-1 and J usage is TRBJ1-4; TRBD1 might be the D (5 bases). Per germline, CDR1 DFQATT and CDR2 SNEGSKA (reference sequence). Trimming removed 3 bases at V and 3 bases at J, with 14 bases between. CDR3 length: 15 residues. This CDR3 reads CSASPQMGANEKLFF. The CDR3 nucleotides read TGCAGTGCTAGTCCCCAGATGGGGGCTAATGAAAAACTGTTTTTT.

This clonotype was seen only a few times. The chain is built from TRBV27 and TRBJ1-5; no clear D gene. Germline V gene data show CDR1 as MNHEY and CDR2 as SMNVEV (reference sequence). This CDR3 region has 14 residues. V lost 3 bases to trimming and J lost 4 bases, with 10 bases between them. CDR3: CASSFSGINQPQHF. For the CDR3, the DNA is TGTGCCAGCAGTTTCAGTGGGATTAATCAGCCCCAGCATTTT.

The chain carries TRBV14 and TRBJ1-6; the D is unclear. Trimming took 6 bases from V and 4 from J, leaving 10 bases between them. The CDR3 is made up of 14 amino acids. Germline V gene data show CDR1 as SGHDN and CDR2 as FVKESK. Here the CDR3 reads CASSHSLYNSPLHF. Here the CDR3 DNA reads TGTGCCAGCAGTCACAGCCTTTATAATTCACCCCTCCACTTT.

The table lists this clonotype with many counts. CDR3 loop: CASSYLGQGLNEQYF. The CDR3, as DNA: TGTGCCAGCAGTTACCTGGGACAGGGTCTAAACGAGCAGTACTTC. The chain carries TRBV6-5 and TRBJ2-7, with 9 positions matching TRBD1. The junction had 7 bases not matched to a gene; V was cut back by 2 bases and J by 5 bases. The CDR3 loop spans 15 amino acids. Germline values: CDR1 MNHEY, CDR2 SVGAGI.

V is TRBV3-1 and J is TRBJ1-5; D remains ambiguous. V lost 4 bases and J 4 bases, leaving 8 bases between the germline ends. CDR1 is LGHDT and CDR2 is YNNKEL in the germline V gene (reference sequence). The CDR3 is 13 amino acids. CDR3 in amino acids: CASSPWDNQPQHF. The CDR3, as DNA: TGTGCCAGCAGCCCCTGGGATAATCAGCCCCAGCATTTT.

There are a few counts of this clonotype. This chain links TRBV12-3 or TRBV12-4 with TRBJ2-1, with 7 bases that match TRBD2. The length of the CDR3 is 15 residues. The V segment lost 1 base and the J segment 8 bases; nucleotides outside the gene matches: 8. In DNA, the CDR3 is TGTGCCAGCAGTTTAGGAAAGGACGGGAGGTATGAGCAGTTCTTC. Its protein product is CASSLGKDGRYEQFF.

The table lists this clonotype with a few counts. The genes are TRBV11-1 and TRBJ2-3; TRBD2 matches at 7 bases. The germline CDR1 and CDR2 sequences are SGHAT and FQDESV (reference sequence). After removal of 3 bases from V and 1 base from J, the junction contained 7 bases not matched to a gene. This CDR3 has 16 residues. In DNA, the CDR3 is TGTGCCAGCAGCTTCCTTAGCGGGCCCCGCACAGATACGCAGTATTTT. Amino acids: CASSFLSGPRTDTQYF.

CDR3 protein: CAGQGPGELFF. The DNA for the CDR3 is TGTGCCGGCCAGGGTCCCGGGGAGCTGTTTTTT. The chain employs TRBV7-9 and TRBJ2-2, with D possibly being TRBD1 (5 bases). The germline gives CDR1 SEHNR, CDR2 FQNEAQ (reference sequence). Trimming cost V 11 bases and J 6 bases, with 10 bases left between them. The CDR3 contains 11 residues.

A word on this clonotype: Relative to the germline gene, one junction end is altered; a read error may explain this. The chain recombines TRBV3-1 with TRBJ2-5, with 9 positions matching TRBD2. The CDR3 is 16 amino acids. CDR1 LGHDT and CDR2 YNNKEL come from the germline V gene (reference sequence). DNA of the CDR3: TGTGCCAGCAGCCCCCTTAGCGGGGGCCTCCAAGAGACCCGGTTCTTC. Protein: CASSPLSGGLQETRFF.

The rearrangement uses TRBV2 and TRBJ1-1; weak D call: TRBD1 (5 bases). This CDR3 has 14 residues. Germline loops: CDR1 SNHLY, CDR2 FYNNEI. Trimming pared 10 bases from V and 1 base from J, leaving 16 bases between. The CDR3 DNA reads TGTGCCACCAGGATTGGAGGGGCGAACACTGAAGCTTTCTTT. It specifies CATRIGGANTEAFF.

This rearrangement joins TRBV3-1 to TRBJ1-4; D gene ambiguous. The CDR3 length is 16 residues. V lost 4 bases and J lost 2, with 14 bases in between. Germline CDR1 reads LGHDT; CDR2 reads YNNKEL (reference sequence). The CDR3 protein is CASSRRRRATNEKLFF. The CDR3, as DNA: TGTGCCAGCAGCCGACGGAGGCGAGCGACTAATGAAAAACTGTTTTTT.

This clonotype was observed a handful of times. The V gene is TRBV12-3 or TRBV12-4, the J gene TRBJ1-1; D remains unclear. The CDR3 sequence is 14 residues long. V gave up 6 bases and J gave up 0 bases, with 11 bases separating them. Written as DNA, the CDR3 is TGTGCCAGCAGCCGACTGCGGGTGAACACTGAAGCTTTCTTT. It translates to CASSRLRVNTEAFF.

The sample holds a few counts of this clonotype. V usage is TRBV20-1 and J usage is TRBJ2-4, with D unclear. The germline gives CDR1 DFQATT, CDR2 SNEGSKA (reference sequence). V gave up 0 bases and J gave up 0 bases, with 6 bases separating them. The CDR3 is 14 amino acids. DNA of the CDR3: TGCAGTGCTAGAGACCCCTTAGCCAAAAACATTCAGTACTTC. Its translation: CSARDPLAKNIQYF.

Details on this clonotype: One end of the junction is discordant with germline, which a read error may explain. V usage is TRBV6-6 and J usage is TRBJ1-2; D is undetermined. CDR3 length: 14 amino acids. The germline CDR1 and CDR2 sequences are MNHNY and SVGAGI (reference sequence). The CDR3 DNA sequence: TGTGCCAGCGGTTACTCGTCCAGGCCCTATGGCTACACCTTC. This translates into CASGYSSRPYGYTF.

This chain links TRBV20-1 with TRBJ2-7, with D hard to call. V gave up 5 bases and J gave up 0 bases, with 14 bases separating them. The CDR3 is 14 residues long. Germline CDR1 DFQATT, CDR2 SNEGSKA (reference sequence). The CDR3 DNA is TGCAGTGCTCCGGCCGGGCCCCTCTCCTACGAGCAGTACTTC. Amino acids: CSAPAGPLSYEQYF.

The CDR3 is CASSLEAGAPSYNEQFF. In DNA form, the CDR3 reads TGTGCCAGCAGCTTAGAGGCGGGAGCCCCCTCCTACAATGAGCAGTTCTTC. This chain links TRBV7-2 with TRBJ2-1, with 7 bases aligning to TRBD2. Trimming removed 1 base from V and 0 bases from J; junction bases left unmatched: 6. This CDR3 has 17 residues. Per the germline V gene, CDR1 is SGHTA and CDR2 is FQGNSA.

This clonotype was seen just once. The genes are TRBV16 and TRBJ2-2; no firm D call. The CDR3 sequence is 14 residues long. Germline V gene sequence: CDR1 KGHSY, CDR2 FQNENV. Deletions cut 0 bases from V and 1 base from J, with 3 bases between. The CDR3 loop reads CASSQSGNTGELFF. The CDR3 DNA sequence: TGTGCCAGCAGCCAATCAGGGAACACCGGGGAGCTGTTTTTT.

In its sample, this clonotype was seen a few times. This rearrangement joins TRBV9 to TRBJ2-1; TRBD2 matches 10 bases. V gave up 2 bases and J gave up 4 bases; unmatched junction bases: 6. CDR3 length: 16 amino acids. Germline V gives CDR1 SGDLS, CDR2 YYNGEE. CDR3 in amino acids: CASSVPGTSVYNEQFF. The CDR3 DNA follows: TGTGCCAGCAGCGTCCCCGGGACTAGCGTATACAATGAGCAGTTCTTC. The full variable domain, completed using reference TRBV9 and TRBJ2-1, is DSGVTQTPKHLITATGQRVTLRCSPRSGDLSVYWYQQSLDQGLQFLIQYYNGEERAKGNILERFSAQQFPDLHSELNLSSLELGDSALYFCASSVPGTSVYNEQFFGPGTRLTVL.

This clonotype was detected a few times. V is TRBV12-3 or TRBV12-4 and J is TRBJ1-2, with 8 bases identical to TRBD1. This CDR3 has 14 amino acids. Trimming cost V 4 bases and J 6 bases; bases outside gene matches: 7. The CDR3 here is CASSWALQGDGYTF. CDR3 DNA: TGTGCCAGCAGTTGGGCTCTACAGGGGGATGGCTACACCTTC.